Below, one T cell receptor (beta chain) is given with its context. What it binds is not known. The data belong to a study of cytomegalovirus exposure and HLA in healthy donors. Findings and limits, study-wide: There were around 160 TCR beta chains listed as cytomegalovirus-associated.

PCR involved 60 Vbeta and 13 Jbeta primers. Produced via immunoSEQ multiplex PCR; TCRdb's table is partial and in-frame only. The sample has 66,000 or so clones, roughly 90% seen once. This CDR3 has 15 residues. Trimming removed 5 bases at V and 6 bases at J, with 18 bases between. The germline gives CDR1 MNHEY, CDR2 SMNVEV (reference sequence). The clonotype originates from a man between 25 and 39 years old in good health and CMV-seropositive. The sequenced material came from PBMCs. V is TRBV27 and J is TRBJ2-3; tentative D call: TRBD1 (6 bases). The CDR3 loop reads CASSDPTYRVDTQYF. The CDR3 DNA follows: TGTGCCAGCAGTGACCCGACGTACAGGGTTGATACGCAGTATTTT.